This T cell receptor (beta chain) was recorded in a study of cytomegalovirus exposure and HLA in healthy donors. Study conclusions and caveats: V- and J-gene trimming in TCR beta was tied to a missense DCLRE1C variant by an analysis performed later. Indistinguishability led to the exclusion of some V segments, TRBV6-2 and TRBV6-3 included. Later analysis showed most CMV-associated TCR beta chains appearing HLA-restricted. Rare sequences made up most TCRs, while some public TCRs were found in many donors.

As concerns this clone: Its antigen is currently unknown.

CDR1 LNHDA and CDR2 SQIVND come from the germline V gene (reference sequence). J gave up 5 bases and V 6 bases, and 6 bases lay outside the gene matches. The CDR3 is made up of 13 amino acids. Use of 60 Vbeta and 13 Jbeta primers characterized the PCR. Method: immunoSEQ multiplex PCR; TCRdb's copy keeps in-frame clones and lacks some. The sample carries 120,000 to 150,000 clones, nearly 85% recorded once. This chain connects TRBV19 to TRBJ1-2; 7 bases are shared with TRBD1. Sequenced: PBMCs. The clonotype was recovered from a male donor in good health and CMV-seronegative. CDR3 bases: TGTGCCAGTAGACGGGACAGTTCATATGGCTACACCTTC. As protein: CASRRDSSYGYTF.